A selection of T cell receptor beta chains follows, all from one sample in a study of blood T cell repertoires in COVID-19. TCRdb's table, derived via immunoSEQ multiplex PCR, lists solely in-frame clones and lacks some. The sample has approximately 54,000 clones, 86% seen once. Sequenced sample: peripheral blood. Source of these receptors: a man older than 75 with active COVID-19. CDR3s include the opening cysteine and the closing phenylalanine or tryptophan. The D gene is left open where the match is weak. Expanded clones get a size class; other rows say once, few or many, or leave the size out.

d_gene | abundance | j_gene | v_gene | CDR3nt | CDR3aa
NA | NA | TRBJ1-1 | TRBV11-2 | TGTGCCAGCAGCTCGGACATACTGAACACTGAAGCTTTCTTT | CASSSDILNTEAFF
TRBD1 | many | TRBJ1-5 | TRBV6-4 | TGTGCCAGCACGACAGGGGGCGAAAGAAAAAAAGATCAGCCCCAGCATTTT | CASTTGGERKKDQPQHF
TRBD1 | once | TRBJ2-7 | TRBV18 | TGTGCCAGCTCACCAATGGGACAGTCCTACGAGCAGTACTTC | CASSPMGQSYEQYF
NA | NA | TRBJ2-1 | TRBV4-1 | TGCGCCAGCAGCCTGCCAGGTAGCGGCCAATACAATGAGCAGTTCTTC | CASSLPGSGQYNEQFF
NA | NA | TRBJ2-7 | TRBV28 | TGTGCCAGCAGTTTTTGGATTTGGACACGACAAACCTACGAGCAGTACTTC | CASSFWIWTRQTYEQYF
TRBD1 | NA | TRBJ1-5 | TRBV6-5 | TGTGCCAGCAGTTACCTAGGGACAGGGGTTGATCAGCCCCAGCATTTT | CASSYLGTGVDQPQHF
NA | medium-sized | TRBJ1-6 | TRBV27 | TGTGCCAGCAGTTTGGCTGCGCGGCCCGATTCACCCCTCCACTTT | CASSLAARPDSPLHF
TRBD2 | NA | TRBJ2-7 | TRBV4-3 | TGCGCCAGCAGCCAAGATAGCGGGAGATCGAGTGAGCAGTACTTC | CASSQDSGRSSEQYF
NA | once | TRBJ2-1 | TRBV28 | TGTGCCAGCAGTTTAGATATAGCCTACAATGAGCAGTTCTTC | CASSLDIAYNEQFF
TRBD1 | NA | TRBJ2-7 | TRBV28 | TGTGCCAGCAGAGGGACAGGGGTGTTCTACGAGCAGTACTTC | CASRGTGVFYEQYF
NA | NA | TRBJ1-1 | TRBV6-5 | TGTGCCAGCAGTTCCCTAAGTCGGGGGGTGAACACTGAAGCTTTCTTT | CASSSLSRGVNTEAFF
TRBD1 | NA | TRBJ2-1 | TRBV5-6 | TGTGCCAGCAGCTTTTCCGAGTCGGGACAGGCGTTCTTC | CASSFSESGQAFF
NA | NA | TRBJ1-5 | TRBV28 | TGTGCCAGCAGCCCGTTACAGGGATATAGCAATCAGCCCCAGCATTTT | CASSPLQGYSNQPQHF